This paragraph covers one T cell receptor beta chain sequence. Its antigen is as yet unknown. This record comes from a study of OX40 agonist ivuxolimab in advanced cancers. Study-level background: The patients received ivuxolimab by intravenous route every 2 weeks at 0.01 to 10 mg/kg. Study-level findings and limits: CD8+ T cells showed, on average, more clonal expansion than CD4+ cells.

TCRdb's copy holds only in-frame clones and misses some; the assay was immunoSEQ multiplex PCR. Of approximately 87,000 clones in the sample, about 92% were seen once. This CDR3 has 15 residues. Trimming removed 3 bases from V and 4 bases from J, with 18 bases in between. The germline V gene has CDR1 GTSNPN and CDR2 SVGIG (reference sequence). Sequencing was performed on CD4+ or CD8+ T cells sorted from blood, taken in a trial of the OX40 agonist ivuxolimab. This chain links TRBV30 with TRBJ1-2, with no clear D. The TCR originated in an adult with an advanced solid tumor such as melanoma, head and neck, liver or kidney cancer. The CDR3 bases are TGTGCCTGGAGCCCGGATGAGCCCTACCTCTATGGCTACACCTTC. This encodes CAWSPDEPYLYGYTF.